These T cell receptor beta chains were read from a single sample in a study of blood T cell repertoires in COVID-19. This table comes from immunoSEQ multiplex PCR, and its TCRdb copy is limited to in-frame clones, with some not included. This sample has about 27,000 clones, with 88% found just once. The sequenced material came from peripheral blood. These receptors all come from a woman aged 45-60 years with active COVID-19. Each CDR3 is given with its conserved first and last residue. A D gene is named only where the DNA matches it firmly. Not every row has a clone size; where given, it reads once, few, many or a size class.

clone size	V gene	D gene	J gene	CDR3 protein	CDR3 DNA
.	TRBV5-1	.	TRBJ1-1	CASSLNQGTEAFF	TGCGCCAGCAGCTTGAATCAGGGAACTGAAGCTTTCTTT
.	TRBV28	.	TRBJ1-2	CASSFPVRNYGYTF	TGTGCCAGCAGTTTTCCCGTTCGGAACTATGGCTACACCTTC
.	TRBV10-1	.	TRBJ2-3	CASSESRQGGTDTQYF	TGCGCCAGCAGTGAGTCGAGGCAGGGGGGAACAGATACGCAGTATTTT
.	TRBV5-5	TRBD2	TRBJ2-1	CASSPVGLAGNYEQFF	TGTGCCAGCAGTCCCGTGGGACTAGCGGGAAATTATGAGCAGTTCTTC
.	TRBV2	.	TRBJ2-5	CASSLETQYF	TGTGCCAGCAGTCTCGAGACCCAGTACTTC
.	TRBV18	TRBD2	TRBJ2-1	CASSPGVSGSNEQFF	TGTGCCAGCTCACCAGGGGTTAGCGGGAGTAATGAGCAGTTCTTC
.	TRBV6-5	TRBD1	TRBJ1-2	CASSYRGDRGPGGYTF	TGTGCCAGCAGTTACCGGGGGGACAGGGGGCCGGGCGGCTACACCTTC
.	TRBV5-4	TRBD1	TRBJ1-4	CASSQLDRAGEKLFF	TGTGCCAGCAGCCAATTGGACAGGGCTGGAGAAAAACTGTTTTTT
.	TRBV27	.	TRBJ1-5	CASSLSGAGVNNQPQHF	TGTGCCAGCAGTTTATCGGGGGCAGGGGTCAACAATCAGCCCCAGCATTTT
.	TRBV19	.	TRBJ1-1	CASSTARGAMNTEAFF	TGTGCCAGTAGTACCGCCAGGGGCGCGATGAACACTGAAGCTTTCTTT
.	TRBV3-1/TRBV3-2	TRBD1	TRBJ2-7	CASSVGQGAYEQYF	TGTGCCAGCAGCGTCGGACAGGGGGCTTACGAGCAGTACTTC
.	TRBV6-6	.	TRBJ1-3	CASSLLASGNTIYF	TGTGCCAGCAGTTTACTCGCGTCTGGAAACACCATATATTTT
few	TRBV7-3	.	TRBJ2-7	CASSLMGGAAYEQYF	TGTGCCAGCAGCTTAATGGGGGGAGCGGCCTACGAGCAGTACTTC
.	TRBV2	.	TRBJ2-3	CASSILSAVTDTQYF	TGTGCCAGCAGTATACTAAGCGCCGTCACAGATACGCAGTATTTT
.	TRBV7-9	.	TRBJ1-2	CASSSGAGSYGYTF	TGTGCCAGCAGCTCTGGGGCAGGTAGCTATGGCTACACCTTC
.	TRBV9	TRBD1	TRBJ2-2	CASAGTGAFGELFF	TGTGCCAGCGCAGGGACAGGGGCTTTTGGGGAGCTGTTTTTT
.	TRBV6-4	.	TRBJ1-1	CASSEGSSAFF	TGTGCCAGCAGTGAGGGGAGCTCAGCTTTCTTT
.	TRBV28	TRBD1	TRBJ1-6	CASTTGQGRYPLHF	TGTGCCAGCACCACTGGACAGGGGCGTTATCCCCTCCACTTT
.	TRBV11-2	.	TRBJ1-1	CASSLDEQGNTEAFF	TGTGCCAGCAGCTTAGATGAACAGGGGAACACTGAAGCTTTCTTT
.	TRBV10-3	TRBD1	TRBJ1-1	CAISRQGGEAFF	TGTGCCATCAGTAGACAGGGGGGTGAAGCTTTCTTT
once	TRBV2	TRBD2	TRBJ2-5	CASSGPSGSLETQYF	TGTGCCAGCAGTGGGCCTAGCGGGAGTTTGGAGACCCAGTACTTC
.	TRBV20-1	TRBD2	TRBJ2-3	CSASAGRAADTQYF	TGCAGTGCTAGTGCCGGGAGGGCCGCCGATACGCAGTATTTT
few	TRBV2	TRBD2	TRBJ2-7	CASRTSGAYEQYF	TGTGCCAGCAGAACTAGCGGAGCCTACGAGCAGTACTTC
.	TRBV28	TRBD2	TRBJ2-7	CASSFIKGVAGEQYF	TGTGCCAGCAGTTTTATAAAAGGGGTAGCGGGTGAGCAGTACTTC
.	TRBV11-2	.	TRBJ2-1	CASSTTGISYNEQFF	TGTGCCAGCAGCACGACAGGTATCTCCTACAATGAGCAGTTCTTC
.	TRBV13	TRBD1	TRBJ2-2	CASSHRQGYRAGELFF	TGTGCCAGCAGTCATCGACAGGGCTACAGAGCCGGGGAGCTGTTTTTT
.	TRBV28	.	TRBJ2-7	CASSLDSYEQYF	TGTGCCAGCAGTTTAGACTCTTACGAGCAGTACTTC
.	TRBV2	.	TRBJ2-1	CASSEAPGDEQFF	TGTGCCAGCAGTGAAGCGCCAGGGGATGAGCAGTTCTTC
.	TRBV10-3	TRBD1	TRBJ2-3	CAISAGTVSTDTQYF	TGTGCCATCAGCGCCGGGACAGTTAGCACAGATACGCAGTATTTT
.	TRBV19	.	TRBJ1-2	CASSDRRTNYGYTF	TGTGCCAGTAGCGACAGGCGCACCAACTATGGCTACACCTTC
.	TRBV24-1	.	TRBJ1-2	CATSDPRDTTAGGYTF	TGTGCCACCAGTGATCCACGGGACACCACTGCCGGGGGCTACACCTTC
.	TRBV7-8	TRBD2	TRBJ2-7	CASSPGGVIYEQYF	TGTGCCAGCAGCCCGGGGGGGGTGATCTACGAGCAGTACTTC
.	TRBV10-2	TRBD2	TRBJ2-1	CASSDIRLAGGYEQFF	TGCGCCAGCAGTGATATCCGACTAGCGGGAGGCTATGAGCAGTTCTTC
.	TRBV6-2/TRBV6-3	TRBD2	TRBJ2-7	CASSLEGRREGLYEQYF	TGTGCCAGCAGTCTAGAAGGTCGGAGGGAGGGCCTATACGAGCAGTACTTC
.	TRBV18	.	TRBJ1-6	CASSPPGYNSPLHF	TGTGCCAGCTCACCTCCAGGGTATAATTCACCCCTCCACTTT
.	TRBV21-1	.	TRBJ1-5	CASSSEANQPQHF	TGTGCCAGCAGCAGTGAGGCGAACCAGCCCCAGCATTTT
.	TRBV27	TRBD1	TRBJ2-7	CASMPQGADYEQYF	TGTGCCAGCATGCCACAGGGGGCGGACTACGAGCAGTACTTC
.	TRBV19	.	TRBJ2-1	CASSFTSPTYNEQFF	TGTGCCAGTAGTTTTACTAGCCCCACCTACAATGAGCAGTTCTTC
.	TRBV30	.	TRBJ2-5	CAGNPGHDETQYF	TGTGCCGGGAACCCGGGACACGACGAGACCCAGTACTTC
.	TRBV23-1	TRBD1	TRBJ1-6	CASSQRDRVGNSPLHF	TGCGCCAGCAGTCAAAGGGACAGGGTTGGTAATTCACCCCTCCACTTT
.	TRBV6-5	.	TRBJ1-6	CASRRSYNSPLHF	TGTGCCAGCAGACGGTCCTATAATTCACCCCTCCACTTT
.	TRBV27	TRBD1	TRBJ2-6	CASSDRGPGANVLTF	TGTGCCAGCAGTGACAGGGGGCCTGGGGCCAACGTCCTGACTTTC
.	TRBV7-9	.	TRBJ1-2	CASTSRDPNYGYTF	TGTGCCAGCACCTCTCGCGATCCTAACTATGGCTACACCTTC